This paragraph reports one T cell receptor beta chain. What it binds is unknown. These data belong to a study of shared clonotypes between healthy human individuals. For the study at large: The plates for each donor numbered three CD4 naive, three CD4 memory, two CD8 naive and one CD8 memory. The study's findings and limits: Exclusively blood specimens were collected; tissue repertoires likely differ. Naive CD4 clonotypes were shared across a handful of donors at approximately 5.3%. Even with large depth, rarefaction showed that sorted-subset sequencing was incomplete.

Naive CD8 cells, CD45RO-negative and positively selected for CCR7, excluded terminally differentiated effector memory CD45RA+ cells. Repertoires were generated with immunoSEQ multiplex PCR, while TCRdb's copy carries only in-frame clones and drops some. The data hold around 600,000 clones, with roughly 98% observed a single time. The CDR3 is 15 residues long. V trimming: 6 bases; J trimming: 3 bases; junction bases outside the gene matches: 7. The germline gives CDR1 MNHEY, CDR2 SMNVEV (reference sequence). The receptor was derived from a man aged 25-45 years in good health. The rearrangement uses TRBV27 and TRBJ1-5; 8 bases are a match to TRBD1. The material sequenced was naive CD8+ T cells sorted from blood. This chain's CDR3 is CASSQTGEDNQPQHF. The CDR3 coding sequence is TGTGCCAGCAGCCAGACAGGGGAGGACAATCAGCCCCAGCATTTT.